Listed here are 20 T cell receptor beta chains from one sample, sequenced in a study of tumor-infiltrating lymphocytes in primary liver carcinoma. Blood RNA originated from unsorted whole blood, with germline DNA additionally extracted. TCR beta cDNA was reverse-transcribed from about 500 ng of total RNA. The reaction used a constant-region primer and ProtoScript II reverse transcriptase. Researchers made the TCR beta libraries by running three nested multiplex PCR rounds with slightly modified ARM-PCR. The first two PCR rounds used TRBV1-TRBV30 forward primers with a C-beta reverse primer, about 10 cycles each. MiXCR, applied by TCRdb to the multiplex PCR reads, yields one record per CDR3 protein. The sample has 330,000 or so distinct CDR3 sequences, almost 65% seen once. The specimen was peripheral blood. The source is a man aged 40-55 years with primary liver carcinoma and hepatitis B virus infection.

About this clonotype itself: At one boundary the junction diverges from the germline segment, which might be a read error. The V and J genes are TRBV6-1 and TRBJ2-3; D possibly corresponds to TRBD1 (6 bases). Germline V gene data show CDR1 as MNHNS and CDR2 as SASEGT. The CDR3 extends over 12 amino acids. The CDR3 loop reads CASSLQGDKQYF. The CDR3 DNA follows: TGTGCCAGCAGTTTACAGGGAGATAAGCAGTATTTT.

A remark on this clonotype: At one end the junction does not follow the germline gene, possibly because of a read error. The chain has TRBV6-6 and TRBJ2-2; 8 nucleotides match TRBD1. The CDR3 contains 15 residues. CDR1 and CDR2 from the germline V gene are MNHNY and SVGAGI (reference sequence). The CDR3 coding sequence is TGTGCCAACAGTTCCCTGACAGGGGTTTCCGGGGAGCTGTTTTTT. Its translation: CANSSLTGVSGELFF.

This rearrangement joins TRBV28 to TRBJ2-7; tentatively, D is TRBD1 or TRBD2 (5 bases each). The germline gives CDR1 MDHEN, CDR2 SYDVKM. This CDR3 has 13 residues. Trimming left V 7 bases short and J 6 bases short, with 16 bases between. The CDR3 DNA reads TGTGCCAGCACCTTGAGAGGGGCTGGCGAGCAGTACTTC. Protein product: CASTLRGAGEQYF.

This clonotype was counted at least ten times. The chain links TRBV28 to TRBJ1-2, with no clear D. This CDR3 spans 10 amino acids. With 4 bases removed from V and 4 bases from J, the gap between germline ends came to 1 base. Germline CDR1 reads MDHEN; CDR2 reads SYDVKM. CDR3 in amino acids: CASSSYGYTF. DNA of the CDR3: TGTGCCAGCAGTTCCTATGGCTACACCTTC.

A word on this clonotype: This may come from a read error, since a much larger clone is one base off. This CDR3 fails to terminate in the conserved phenylalanine or tryptophan, so it likely reflects a read error. The CDR3: CASSQSRTENNYGYTL. The CDR3 DNA follows: TGCGCCAGCAGCCAATCGCGGACAGAGAATAACTATGGCTACACCTTG. This sequence joins TRBV4-1 and TRBJ1-2; D is possibly TRBD1 (6 bases). The V end lost 2 bases, the J end lost 1 base, and 14 bases lay between the germline ends. In germline, CDR1 is MGHRA, CDR2 YSYEKL. This CDR3 spans 16 amino acids.

The J gene is TRBJ2-7, the V gene TRBV6-2 or TRBV6-3; TRBD2 matches 10 bases. Per the germline V gene, CDR1 is MNHEY and CDR2 is SVGEGT. V was pared by 2 bases and J by 7 bases, with 17 bases of the junction left unmatched. The CDR3 is 18 amino acids. The CDR3 DNA follows: TGTGCCAGCAGTTACCCGATTGGTAGCGGGAGGCCCCAGGAAGAGCAGTACTTC. It yields the protein CASSYPIGSGRPQEEQYF.

This clonotype was counted a few times. The chain employs TRBV6-1 and TRBJ2-1; a weak D match, TRBD2 (6 bases). CDR1 MNHNS and CDR2 SASEGT come from the germline V gene. Trimming stripped 4 bases from V and 2 bases from J, with 15 bases between. The CDR3 sequence is 16 residues long. CDR3 protein: CASSAARREPYNEQFF. DNA of the CDR3: TGTGCCAGCAGTGCCGCGCGGCGGGAACCCTACAATGAGCAGTTCTTC.

Remarks on this clonotype: One junction end disagrees with the germline gene, perhaps due to a read error. The CDR3: CVSSPQREKLGEQFF. The CDR3 DNA is TGTGTCAGCAGCCCCCAGCGGGAGAAATTGGGTGAGCAGTTCTTC. The rearrangement joins TRBV11-2 to TRBJ2-1, with 8 bases that match TRBD2. Germline V gene sequence: CDR1 SGHAT, CDR2 FQNNGV. The CDR3 runs 15 residues. The entire variable domain, with the rest obtained from reference TRBV11-2 and TRBJ2-1, is as follows: EAGVAQSPRYKIIEKRQSVAFWCNPISGHATLYWYQQILGQGPKLLIQFQNNGVVDDSQLPKDRFSAERLKGVDSTLKIQPAKLEDSAVYLCVSSPQREKLGEQFFGPGTRLTVL.

Of note for this clonotype: An end of the junction differs from the germline gene, which may be a read error. The chain is built from TRBV11-3 and TRBJ2-1; D unclear. The CDR3 runs 13 residues. Per germline, CDR1 SGHNT and CDR2 YENEEA. DNA of the CDR3: TGTGCCAGCAGCCCGCCGGATCAGCGCCGGCAGCTCTTC. Translating it yields CASSPPDQRRQLF. Complete variable domain (other parts from reference TRBV11-3 and TRBJ2-1): EAGVVQSPRYKIIEKKQPVAFWCNPISGHNTLYWYLQNLGQGPELLIRYENEEAVDDSQLPKDRFSAERLKGVDSTLKIQPAELGDSAVYLCASSPPDQRRQLFGPGTRLTVL.

This clonotype was detected many times. The genes are TRBV6-6 and TRBJ2-3, with 13 bases matching TRBD2. Losses at the gene ends were 4 bases for V and 3 bases for J; bases not matched to a gene: 7. The length of the CDR3 is 17 residues. CDR1 and CDR2 (germline): MNHNY, SVGAGI (reference sequence). In DNA form, the CDR3 reads TGTGCCAGCAGTTTTGGGGGGGGACTAGCGGGAACAGATACGCAGTATTTT. This sequence encodes CASSFGGGLAGTDTQYF.

CDR3 bases: TGTGCCAGCAGTTGGACTAGAGACAGTCCCTACGAGCAGTACTTC. This translates into CASSWTRDSPYEQYF. The rearrangement links TRBV28 to TRBJ2-7; 7 nucleotides agree with TRBD2. The CDR3 is 15 amino acids. From germline, CDR1 is MDHEN and CDR2 SYDVKM. After removal of 4 bases from V and 2 bases from J, the junction contained 8 bases not matched to a gene.

The chain combines TRBV5-1 with TRBJ1-4, with TRBD1 matching over 7 bases. The CDR3 has 13 amino acids. CDR1 and CDR2 from the germline V gene are SGHRS and YFSETQ. V shed 3 bases, J shed 7 bases, and the junction held 3 bases outside the gene matches. CDR3 in amino acids: CASSSRQGEKLFF. The DNA of the CDR3 is TGCGCCAGCAGCTCTCGACAGGGTGAAAAACTGTTTTTT.

Many counts were recorded for this clonotype. The chain has TRBV5-3 and TRBJ2-1; D not resolved. TRBV5-3 is designated an ORF whose function remains uncertain. The CDR3 runs to 12 residues. V lost 3 bases, J lost 10 bases, and 11 bases lay in between. CDR3 protein: CARSSLSEEQFF. The CDR3 nucleotides read TGTGCCAGAAGCTCCCTATCGGAAGAGCAGTTCTTC.

Note on this clonotype: This may arise from a read error, as a much more abundant clone is one base away. This rearrangement joins TRBV6-1 to TRBJ2-5; D might be TRBD1 or TRBD2, each matching 5 bases. From germline, CDR1 is MNHNS and CDR2 SASEGT. This CDR3 comprises 16 residues. The CDR3 sequence is CASSEALGQGAEAQYF. The CDR3 nucleotides are TGTGCCAGCAGTGAAGCGCTTGGGCAGGGAGCAGAGGCCCAGTACTTC.

Concerning this clonotype: A much larger clone differs from this one at a single base, so this may be a read error. J is TRBJ1-1 and V is TRBV12-3 or TRBV12-4; unclear D gene. The CDR3 runs to 15 residues. V lost 6 bases to trimming and J lost 1 base, with 15 bases between them. In DNA, the CDR3 is TGTGCCAGCAGCCCTTCTGGTACTTGGAACACTGAAGCTTTCTTT. Translating gives CASSPSGTWNTEAFF.

As to this clonotype: Here the CDR3 omits its conserved ending phenylalanine or tryptophan, so a read error is the likely source. Because the CDR3's place on the DNA is in doubt, the DNA is left out and the CDR3 is given as listed by TCRdb. The chain links TRBV6-5 to TRBJ2-1; no DNA check was done on the table's D call, TRBD2. CDR1 is MNHEY, CDR2 SVGAGI, per germline. The CDR3 is 16 amino acids long, termini counted. The CDR3 region is CASSSNALSGSNEQFL.

A word on this clonotype: This may come from a read error, since a much larger clone is one base off. The V call is TRBV6-2 or TRBV6-3, the J call TRBJ2-7, with 10 bases identical to TRBD2. The DNA end favors TRBJ2-1, so the J call may be wrong. The CDR3 is made up of 18 amino acids. Germline V gene lookup returns CDR1 MNHEY and CDR2 SVGEGT. CDR3 in amino acids: CASSPLGLAEKRDYEQFF. As DNA, the CDR3 is TGTGCCAGCAGCCCTCTCGGACTAGCGGAGAAACGGGACTACGAGCAGTTCTTC.

A word on this clonotype: At one boundary the junction diverges from the germline segment, which might be a read error. The V and J genes are TRBV11-2 and TRBJ2-1; a weak D match, TRBD2 (5 bases). Germline V gene sequence: CDR1 SGHAT, CDR2 FQNNGV. The CDR3 contains 14 residues. CDR3 protein: CAGSFHGNHNEQFF. The CDR3 DNA sequence: TGTGCCGGCAGCTTTCACGGGAACCACAATGAGCAGTTCTTC. The full variable domain, with the rest looked up from reference TRBV11-2 and TRBJ2-1, is EAGVAQSPRYKIIEKRQSVAFWCNPISGHATLYWYQQILGQGPKLLIQFQNNGVVDDSQLPKDRFSAERLKGVDSTLKIQPAKLEDSAVYLCAGSFHGNHNEQFFGPGTRLTVL.

The chain employs TRBV6-1 and TRBJ2-1; 7 nucleotides line up with TRBD2. J lost 4 bases, V lost 11 bases, and 14 bases had no gene match. Germline CDR1 MNHNS, CDR2 SASEGT. This CDR3 spans 15 amino acids. CDR3 sequence (DNA): TGTGCCCATCGAAGGGGACTACCGGAATACAATGAGCAGTTCTTC. It yields the protein CAHRRGLPEYNEQFF.

The table lists this clonotype with a count of one. Germline is not matched at one junction end, which may reflect a read error. This chain links TRBV11-2 with TRBJ2-7, with a possible D match to TRBD1 (6 bases). Germline lookup yields CDR1 SGHAT and CDR2 FQNNGV. This CDR3 has 12 residues. The CDR3 is CASRSQGYEQYF. The CDR3, as DNA: TGTGCTAGCAGATCACAGGGTTACGAGCAGTACTTC.